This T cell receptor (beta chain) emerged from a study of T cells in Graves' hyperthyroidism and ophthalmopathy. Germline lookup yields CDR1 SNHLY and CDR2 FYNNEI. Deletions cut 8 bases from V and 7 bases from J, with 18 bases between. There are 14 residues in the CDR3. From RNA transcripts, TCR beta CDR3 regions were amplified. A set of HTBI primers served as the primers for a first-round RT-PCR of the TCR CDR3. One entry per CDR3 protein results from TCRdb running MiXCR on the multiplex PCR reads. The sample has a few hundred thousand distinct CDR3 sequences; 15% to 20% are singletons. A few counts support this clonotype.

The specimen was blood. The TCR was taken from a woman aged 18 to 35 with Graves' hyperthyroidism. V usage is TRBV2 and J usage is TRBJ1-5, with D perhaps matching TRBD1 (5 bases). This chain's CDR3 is CASSRDRRGQPQHF. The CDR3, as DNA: TGTGCCAGCTCCCGGGACCGGAGAGGCCAGCCCCAGCATTTT.